These T cell receptor beta chains were read from a single sample in a study of blood T cell repertoires in COVID-19. The protocol was immunoSEQ multiplex PCR, while the TCRdb copy is restricted to in-frame clones and leaves out a portion. Here the sample spans 92,000 or so clones, about two thirds being singletons. The sample taken for sequencing was peripheral blood. Source of these receptors: a woman aged 80 or over with acute or convalescent COVID-19. CDR3s include the opening cysteine and the closing phenylalanine or tryptophan.

v_gene	j_gene	CDR3aa
TRBV30	TRBJ1-1	CAWSGGPGQGDTEAFF
TRBV7-2	TRBJ2-2	CASSPGLNTGELFF
TRBV27	TRBJ1-1	CASSLQGGTEAFF
TRBV28	TRBJ2-7	CASSPRRVHEQYF
TRBV7-3	TRBJ1-2	CASSLMGDRSYTF
TRBV5-1	TRBJ2-7	CASSTSGGLTYEQYF
TRBV12-3/TRBV12-4	TRBJ1-2	CASSFGSGYGYTF
TRBV6-6	TRBJ1-4	CASSYSRAETNEKLFF
TRBV19	TRBJ2-3	CASMAVPSTDTQYF
TRBV28	TRBJ1-2	CASKKGATGGYTF
TRBV9	TRBJ1-1	CASSVSQGAMNTEAFF
TRBV15	TRBJ1-2	CATSKGWRGGDGYTF
TRBV21-1	TRBJ1-3	CASTSPRQGPRAPYIF
TRBV18	TRBJ1-5	CASSPRDRASNQPQHF
TRBV27	TRBJ2-1	CASRTRDLSYNEQFF
TRBV6-1	TRBJ1-3	CASSEQGQGAGNTIYF
TRBV2	TRBJ1-5	CASSGGRRSQPQHF
TRBV5-4	TRBJ1-2	CASSGNTGGYGYTF
TRBV7-2	TRBJ2-2	CASSLMGGPGELFF
TRBV7-2	TRBJ1-1	CASSLEGTGERPFF
TRBV7-8	TRBJ2-2	CASSGGLMNTGELFF
TRBV4-1	TRBJ1-2	CASSQTGTLNLRDGYTF
TRBV6-5	TRBJ1-1	CASHQGRGVNTEAFF
TRBV5-5	TRBJ1-1	CASSFGTGEAFF
TRBV30	TRBJ1-1	CASRVTMNTEAFF
TRBV6-6	TRBJ1-4	CASSPKRQGWATNEKLFF
TRBV5-1	TRBJ2-5	CASSLGQPQETQYF
TRBV7-8	TRBJ1-2	CASSPAPGQANYGYTF
TRBV4-3	TRBJ1-1	CASTSTAGGVEAFF
TRBV19	TRBJ1-1	CASTKDRGTEAFF
TRBV2	TRBJ1-5	CASSQGPQPQHF
TRBV14	TRBJ1-5	CASSRTGGEPQHF
TRBV7-9	TRBJ1-2	CASNRESYGYTF